Listed below are T cell receptor beta chains from one sample, sequenced in a study of cytomegalovirus exposure and HLA in healthy donors. Some clones are missing from TCRdb's copy, which holds only in-frame ones; the method was immunoSEQ multiplex PCR. The sample lists fewer than 130,000 clones, 65% to 80% occurring once. The specimen was PBMCs. These receptors all stem from a middle-aged woman in good health and CMV-seronegative. Both conserved end residues are part of each CDR3. The D gene is left open where the match is weak. Some rows mark clone size as missing; the rest say once, few, many or name a class of expanded clone.

cdr3_aa: CASSSDREETQYF; cdr3_nt: TGTGCCAGCAGCTCTGACAGGGAAGAGACCCAGTACTTC; j_call: TRBJ2-5; d_call: TRBD1; v_call: TRBV7-2; clone_size: .
cdr3_aa: CASSDRQVSTDTQYF; cdr3_nt: TGTGCCAGCAGCGACCGACAGGTTAGCACAGATACGCAGTATTTT; j_call: TRBJ2-3; d_call: .; v_call: TRBV7-8; clone_size: .
cdr3_aa: CASTERGSSYNEQFF; cdr3_nt: TGCGCCAGCACCGAGCGGGGGAGCTCCTACAATGAGCAGTTCTTC; j_call: TRBJ2-1; d_call: TRBD2; v_call: TRBV10-2; clone_size: .
cdr3_aa: CASSEGEGDTEAFF; cdr3_nt: TGTGCCAGCAGTGAAGGGGAGGGAGACACTGAAGCTTTCTTT; j_call: TRBJ1-1; d_call: .; v_call: TRBV2; clone_size: few
cdr3_aa: CASSLNSDGYTF; cdr3_nt: TGTGCCAGCAGCTTGAACAGTGACGGCTACACCTTC; j_call: TRBJ1-2; d_call: .; v_call: TRBV5-4; clone_size: .
cdr3_aa: CASRSGTGIGYTF; cdr3_nt: TGTGCCAGCAGATCCGGGACAGGGATCGGCTACACCTTC; j_call: TRBJ1-2; d_call: TRBD1; v_call: TRBV6-5; clone_size: .
cdr3_aa: CASSFAAGTINEQFF; cdr3_nt: TGTGCCAGCAGCTTTGCAGCGGGGACGATCAATGAGCAGTTCTTC; j_call: TRBJ2-1; d_call: TRBD2; v_call: TRBV7-8; clone_size: .
cdr3_aa: CSAGQADTQYF; cdr3_nt: TGCAGTGCGGGACAGGCAGATACGCAGTATTTT; j_call: TRBJ2-3; d_call: TRBD1; v_call: TRBV20-1; clone_size: few
cdr3_aa: CASSASVPTIGGEDWTAFF; cdr3_nt: TGTGCCAGCAGTGCGTCGGTCCCTACTATAGGGGGAGAGGATTGGACGGCTTTCTTT; j_call: TRBJ1-1; d_call: .; v_call: TRBV6-1; clone_size: .
cdr3_aa: CASSLASGGASDTQYF; cdr3_nt: TGTGCCAGCAGCTTAGCTAGCGGGGGGGCCTCAGATACGCAGTATTTT; j_call: TRBJ2-3; d_call: TRBD2; v_call: TRBV7-2; clone_size: .
cdr3_aa: CASRENGQPQHF; cdr3_nt: TGTGCCAGCAGGGAAAACGGTCAGCCCCAGCATTTT; j_call: TRBJ1-5; d_call: .; v_call: TRBV2; clone_size: .
cdr3_aa: CASSPGGSWTEAFF; cdr3_nt: TGTGCCAGCAGCCCAGGGGGGTCGTGGACTGAAGCTTTCTTT; j_call: TRBJ1-1; d_call: TRBD1; v_call: TRBV7-6; clone_size: .
cdr3_aa: CASSYARDTSLYIQYF; cdr3_nt: TGTGCCAGCAGTTATGCCCGGGACACGAGCCTTTACATTCAGTACTTC; j_call: TRBJ2-4; d_call: .; v_call: TRBV28; clone_size: .
cdr3_aa: CASSPEGGKNIQYF; cdr3_nt: TGTGCCAGCAGTCCCGAGGGGGGGAAAAACATTCAGTACTTC; j_call: TRBJ2-4; d_call: .; v_call: TRBV27; clone_size: once
cdr3_aa: CASSFEGVSYEQYF; cdr3_nt: TGTGCCAGCAGCTTCGAGGGAGTTTCCTACGAGCAGTACTTC; j_call: TRBJ2-7; d_call: .; v_call: TRBV7-9; clone_size: .
cdr3_aa: CASRNYGYTF; cdr3_nt: TGTGCCAGCCGGAACTATGGCTACACCTTC; j_call: TRBJ1-2; d_call: .; v_call: TRBV28; clone_size: .
cdr3_aa: CASSITGLNEQFF; cdr3_nt: TGTGCCAGTAGTATCACAGGGCTCAATGAGCAGTTCTTC; j_call: TRBJ2-1; d_call: .; v_call: TRBV19; clone_size: .
cdr3_aa: CASSPGGFSPLHF; cdr3_nt: TGTGCCAGCAGCCCTGGAGGTTTCTCACCCCTCCACTTT; j_call: TRBJ1-6; d_call: .; v_call: TRBV14; clone_size: .
cdr3_aa: CSAIEETQYF; cdr3_nt: TGCAGCGCTATCGAAGAGACCCAGTACTTC; j_call: TRBJ2-5; d_call: .; v_call: TRBV20-1; clone_size: .
cdr3_aa: CASRALAEGPSYEQYF; cdr3_nt: TGTGCCAGTAGGGCGCTGGCGGAGGGCCCTTCCTACGAGCAGTACTTC; j_call: TRBJ2-7; d_call: .; v_call: TRBV19; clone_size: .
cdr3_aa: CASSRWTGSTGELFF; cdr3_nt: TGTGCCAGCAGCCGTTGGACAGGGTCGACCGGGGAGCTGTTTTTT; j_call: TRBJ2-2; d_call: TRBD1; v_call: TRBV7-9; clone_size: .
cdr3_aa: CASSLRGWETQYF; cdr3_nt: TGTGCCAGCAGTCTACGGGGATGGGAGACCCAGTACTTC; j_call: TRBJ2-5; d_call: .; v_call: TRBV28; clone_size: .
cdr3_aa: CSVAGGFSLNTEAFF; cdr3_nt: TGCAGCGTCGCAGGGGGCTTCTCCTTGAACACTGAAGCTTTCTTT; j_call: TRBJ1-1; d_call: TRBD1; v_call: TRBV29-1; clone_size: .
cdr3_aa: CASSLYKVEAFF; cdr3_nt: TGTGCCAGCAGCTTGTACAAAGTTGAAGCTTTCTTT; j_call: TRBJ1-1; d_call: .; v_call: TRBV5-6; clone_size: once
cdr3_aa: CASRWRGGRETQYF; cdr3_nt: TGTGCCAGCAGATGGCGGGGGGGCAGAGAGACCCAGTACTTC; j_call: TRBJ2-5; d_call: TRBD2; v_call: TRBV2; clone_size: .
cdr3_aa: CASSSGGYTF; cdr3_nt: TGTGCCAGCAGTTCAGGAGGCTACACCTTC; j_call: TRBJ1-2; d_call: .; v_call: TRBV6-6; clone_size: .
cdr3_aa: CASSVGDRVSPRANEKLFF; cdr3_nt: TGTGCCAGCAGTGTAGGGGACAGGGTATCCCCCCGCGCCAATGAAAAACTGTTTTTT; j_call: TRBJ1-4; d_call: TRBD1; v_call: TRBV2; clone_size: .
cdr3_aa: CASSPGTEPSYEQYF; cdr3_nt: TGCGCCAGCAGCCCCGGGACAGAACCCTCCTACGAGCAGTACTTC; j_call: TRBJ2-7; d_call: TRBD1; v_call: TRBV5-1; clone_size: .
cdr3_aa: CASSIIWELNTEAFF; cdr3_nt: TGTGCCAGTAGCATAATATGGGAGCTGAACACTGAAGCTTTCTTT; j_call: TRBJ1-1; d_call: .; v_call: TRBV19; clone_size: once
cdr3_aa: CASTRGNWGRTGELFF; cdr3_nt: TGTGCCAGCACCAGAGGGAACTGGGGAAGGACCGGGGAGCTGTTTTTT; j_call: TRBJ2-2; d_call: .; v_call: TRBV27; clone_size: .
cdr3_aa: CASSFQGGRDYTGELFF; cdr3_nt: TGCGCCAGCAGCTTCCAAGGCGGGAGGGACTACACCGGGGAGCTGTTTTTT; j_call: TRBJ2-2; d_call: TRBD2; v_call: TRBV5-1; clone_size: few
cdr3_aa: CASSYPVGQRGGELFF; cdr3_nt: TGTGCCAGCAGTTACCCCGTGGGTCAGCGGGGCGGGGAGCTGTTTTTT; j_call: TRBJ2-2; d_call: TRBD2; v_call: TRBV28; clone_size: .
cdr3_aa: CASSLLRDSSYNEQFF; cdr3_nt: TGTGCCAGCAGCTTATTGCGGGATTCCTCTTACAATGAGCAGTTCTTC; j_call: TRBJ2-1; d_call: .; v_call: TRBV7-9; clone_size: .
cdr3_aa: CASSLDARGNSPLHF; cdr3_nt: TGTGCCAGCAGCTTAGATGCCAGGGGGAACTCACCCCTCCACTTT; j_call: TRBJ1-6; d_call: TRBD1; v_call: TRBV11-3; clone_size: .
cdr3_aa: CASSLEGATGYTF; cdr3_nt: TGTGCCAGCAGTTTAGAGGGGGCGACTGGCTACACCTTC; j_call: TRBJ1-2; d_call: TRBD1; v_call: TRBV27; clone_size: few
cdr3_aa: CASSLRQGYGYTF; cdr3_nt: TGTGCCAGCAGTCTTCGACAGGGCTATGGCTACACCTTC; j_call: TRBJ1-2; d_call: TRBD1; v_call: TRBV27; clone_size: .
cdr3_aa: CASSSGLDADTQYF; cdr3_nt: TGTGCCAGCAGCTCAGGACTAGATGCAGATACGCAGTATTTT; j_call: TRBJ2-3; d_call: TRBD2; v_call: TRBV5-6; clone_size: .
cdr3_aa: CASSESPSKGAQQETQYF; cdr3_nt: TGTGCCAGCAGTGAATCCCCAAGTAAAGGGGCCCAACAAGAGACCCAGTACTTC; j_call: TRBJ2-5; d_call: .; v_call: TRBV2; clone_size: few
cdr3_aa: CASSSLAGHAGEQFF; cdr3_nt: TGCGCCAGCAGCTCCCTGGCGGGTCACGCAGGTGAGCAGTTCTTC; j_call: TRBJ2-1; d_call: .; v_call: TRBV5-1; clone_size: .
cdr3_aa: CASSLGQGEGSPLHF; cdr3_nt: TGTGCCAGCAGCTTAGGACAGGGAGAGGGATCACCCCTCCACTTT; j_call: TRBJ1-6; d_call: TRBD1; v_call: TRBV7-9; clone_size: few
cdr3_aa: CASSFEQSSPLHF; cdr3_nt: TGTGCCAGCAGTTTTGAGCAAAGTTCACCCCTCCACTTT; j_call: TRBJ1-6; d_call: .; v_call: TRBV6-6; clone_size: .
cdr3_aa: CASSVGSGPNSPLHF; cdr3_nt: TGTGCCAGCAGCGTAGGCTCAGGTCCTAATTCACCCCTCCACTTT; j_call: TRBJ1-6; d_call: .; v_call: TRBV9; clone_size: .
cdr3_aa: CATKPGGGGTDTQYF; cdr3_nt: TGTGCCACCAAACCAGGCGGGGGCGGCACAGATACGCAGTATTTT; j_call: TRBJ2-3; d_call: .; v_call: TRBV2; clone_size: .
cdr3_aa: CSVKTRGGDTQYF; cdr3_nt: TGCAGCGTTAAGACTAGGGGCGGCGATACGCAGTATTTT; j_call: TRBJ2-3; d_call: .; v_call: TRBV29-1; clone_size: once
cdr3_aa: CASSQDGDRGAGELFF; cdr3_nt: TGCGCCAGCAGCCAAGATGGGGACAGGGGGGCCGGGGAGCTGTTTTTT; j_call: TRBJ2-2; d_call: TRBD1; v_call: TRBV4-3; clone_size: .